The rows below give T cell receptor beta chains drawn from one sample of a study of cytomegalovirus exposure and HLA in healthy donors. Libraries were prepared by immunoSEQ multiplex PCR; TCRdb keeps only in-frame clonotypes and omits some of them. This table has about 47,000 clones, 80% to 95% appearing once. The sample comprised PBMCs. The receptors shown here come from a man aged 18 to 30 in good health and CMV-seronegative. Each CDR3 is given with its conserved first and last residue. Each record gives: CDR3 length, V gene, clone size, D gene, J gene, CDR3 protein, CDR3 DNA. D genes are given only for firm matches. Only some rows state a clone size, as once, few, many or a class for expanded clones.

15,TRBV7-3,-,TRBD1,TRBJ1-2,CASSSPGQGIYGYTF,TGTGCCAGCAGCTCTCCGGGACAGGGGATCTATGGCTACACCTTC
14,TRBV7-3,-,-,TRBJ2-5,CASSPGGDGGPQYF,TGTGCCAGCAGCCCGGGGGGCGATGGAGGGCCCCAGTACTTC
15,TRBV7-2,-,TRBD2,TRBJ2-5,CASSRGLAALETQYF,TGTGCCAGCAGCCGAGGACTAGCGGCTTTAGAGACCCAGTACTTC
16,TRBV25-1,-,TRBD2,TRBJ2-7,CASSESVTSGVGEQYF,TGTGCCAGCAGTGAATCAGTGACTAGCGGGGTAGGAGAGCAGTACTTC
15,TRBV7-2,-,TRBD1,TRBJ1-3,CASSLDRGVGNTIYF,TGTGCCAGCAGCTTAGACAGGGGGGTTGGAAACACCATATATTTT
15,TRBV28,-,-,TRBJ1-1,CASTGPGVGSTEAFF,TGTGCCAGCACAGGACCAGGGGTTGGTTCCACTGAAGCTTTCTTT
14,TRBV6-5,-,TRBD1,TRBJ1-5,CASSYLGTVGPQHF,TGTGCCAGCAGTTACCTGGGGACAGTGGGGCCCCAGCATTTT
14,TRBV29-1,-,-,TRBJ2-1,CSVTGASSYNEQFF,TGCAGCGTTACCGGAGCTTCCTCCTACAATGAGCAGTTCTTC
14,TRBV29-1,once,-,TRBJ1-1,CSVSKGVKETEAFF,TGCAGCGTTAGTAAGGGGGTGAAGGAGACTGAAGCTTTCTTT
14,TRBV6-1,-,TRBD2,TRBJ2-7,CASTPLAGAYEQYF,TGTGCCAGCACCCCACTAGCGGGAGCCTACGAGCAGTACTTC
16,TRBV9,-,TRBD1,TRBJ2-2,CASSPPRQGATGELFF,TGTGCCAGCAGCCCCCCGCGACAGGGGGCGACGGGGGAGCTGTTTTTT
14,TRBV19,-,TRBD1,TRBJ2-2,CATKTGPNTGELFF,TGTGCCACCAAGACAGGGCCGAACACCGGGGAGCTGTTTTTT
15,TRBV28,-,TRBD1,TRBJ1-2,CASSYRGQWSYGYTF,TGTGCCAGCAGTTACAGGGGGCAGTGGAGCTATGGCTACACCTTC
15,TRBV27,once,-,TRBJ1-5,CASRRSQGSNQPQHF,TGTGCCAGCAGGCGATCCCAGGGTAGCAATCAGCCCCAGCATTTT
14,TRBV7-8,-,TRBD1,TRBJ2-1,CASSLRGQNNEQFF,TGTGCCAGCAGCTTACGGGGACAGAACAATGAGCAGTTCTTC
15,TRBV6-5,once,TRBD1,TRBJ2-7,CASSYARDSSYEQYF,TGTGCCAGCAGTTACGCCCGGGACAGCTCCTACGAGCAGTACTTC
14,TRBV6-1,-,TRBD1,TRBJ2-3,CASRRDRGPDTQYF,TGTGCCAGCAGGAGGGACAGGGGGCCAGATACGCAGTATTTT
16,TRBV19,-,TRBD2,TRBJ2-1,CASTPSSGITYNEQFF,TGTGCCAGTACCCCCTCTAGCGGGATAACCTACAATGAGCAGTTCTTC
15,TRBV29-1,-,TRBD2,TRBJ2-3,CSVDIAGGRGDTQYF,TGCAGCGTTGATATCGCGGGAGGGCGGGGAGATACGCAGTATTTT
19,TRBV27,once,TRBD2,TRBJ2-5,CASSPGGLAGGPRRETQYF,TGTGCCAGCAGTCCCGGGGGACTAGCGGGAGGCCCACGGCGGGAGACCCAGTACTTC
14,TRBV5-4,-,-,TRBJ2-5,CASSHSGARETQYF,TGTGCCAGCAGCCACTCGGGAGCCCGGGAGACCCAGTACTTC
14,TRBV4-1,-,-,TRBJ2-5,CASSRDPREETQYF,TGCGCCAGCAGTCGGGACCCCCGGGAGGAGACCCAGTACTTC
15,TRBV12-5,-,TRBD1,TRBJ2-5,CASGLAAGGQETQYF,TGTGCTAGTGGTTTGGCCGCAGGGGGTCAAGAGACCCAGTACTTC
15,TRBV28,-,TRBD1,TRBJ2-3,CASSPEGQYPYTQYF,TGTGCCAGCAGTCCCGAGGGACAGTATCCCTATACGCAGTATTTT
15,TRBV19,-,TRBD1,TRBJ1-6,CATGQGALYNSPLHF,TGTGCCACCGGACAGGGGGCCCTCTATAATTCACCCCTCCACTTT
11,TRBV19,-,-,TRBJ2-5,CASSSAGTQYF,TGTGCCAGTAGTAGCGCCGGGACCCAGTACTTC
15,TRBV7-9,-,-,TRBJ2-7,CASSPPNRDNYEQYF,TGTGCCAGCAGCCCGCCGAACCGGGACAACTACGAGCAGTACTTC
13,TRBV11-2,once,-,TRBJ1-3,CASTISSGNTIYF,TGTGCCAGCACCATTTCCTCTGGAAACACCATATATTTT
11,TRBV28,-,-,TRBJ1-2,CASNSRYGYTF,TGTGCCAGCAATTCCCGTTATGGCTACACCTTC
14,TRBV6-1,-,TRBD2,TRBJ2-7,CASLRSGRGYEQYF,TGTGCCAGCTTACGATCGGGGAGGGGTTACGAGCAGTACTTC
12,TRBV2,-,-,TRBJ2-7,CASSEGGREQYF,TGTGCCAGCAGTGAAGGAGGGCGCGAGCAGTACTTC
14,TRBV7-3,once,-,TRBJ2-1,CASSSDRWGDEQFF,TGTGCCAGCAGCTCGGACAGGTGGGGGGATGAGCAGTTCTTC
13,TRBV6-5,-,TRBD1,TRBJ1-1,CASSYRDRGEAFF,TGTGCCAGCAGTTACCGGGACAGGGGGGAAGCTTTCTTT
17,TRBV9,-,TRBD2,TRBJ2-3,CASLSWDSGGAGNTQYF,TGTGCCAGCCTCTCATGGGATAGCGGGGGGGCTGGGAATACGCAGTATTTT
13,TRBV5-1,-,-,TRBJ2-2,CASNWAFTGELFF,TGCGCCAGCAACTGGGCCTTCACCGGGGAGCTGTTTTTT
15,TRBV5-6,-,-,TRBJ1-5,CASSLLGQSNQPQHF,TGTGCCAGCAGCTTGTTAGGACAGTCCAATCAGCCCCAGCATTTT
14,TRBV6-6,-,-,TRBJ1-4,CASRNTGGNEKLFF,TGTGCCAGCAGAAACACGGGGGGCAATGAAAAACTGTTTTTT
14,TRBV5-1,few,-,TRBJ2-4,CASSLDSGENIQYF,TGCGCCAGCAGCCTTGACTCAGGGGAAAACATTCAGTACTTC
15,TRBV18,-,-,TRBJ2-5,CASSPNGTPQETQYF,TGTGCCAGCTCACCGAACGGGACTCCCCAAGAGACCCAGTACTTC
15,TRBV18,-,-,TRBJ1-2,CASSPTELPFYGYTF,TGTGCCAGCTCACCAACTGAGCTTCCGTTCTATGGCTACACCTTC
15,TRBV6-5,-,TRBD2,TRBJ2-3,CASRRGGRDKDTQYF,TGTGCCAGCCGTCGTGGGGGGAGGGATAAAGATACGCAGTATTTT
16,TRBV11-1,-,TRBD2,TRBJ2-2,CASSARTSVVTGELFF,TGTGCCAGCAGCGCGCGGACTAGCGTTGTCACCGGGGAGCTGTTTTTT
15,TRBV13,-,-,TRBJ2-1,CASSPGLTAYNEQFF,TGTGCCAGCAGCCCCGGACTGACTGCCTACAATGAGCAGTTCTTC
16,TRBV5-1,-,TRBD1,TRBJ2-2,CASSWTGGEAFGELFF,TGCGCCAGCAGCTGGACAGGGGGCGAAGCCTTCGGGGAGCTGTTTTTT
14,TRBV5-4,-,-,TRBJ2-7,CASSPDRELYEQYF,TGTGCCAGCAGCCCTGACAGAGAGCTCTACGAGCAGTACTTC
15,TRBV2,-,-,TRBJ2-7,CASSEIQVQNYEQYF,TGTGCCAGCAGTGAAATACAGGTTCAAAACTACGAGCAGTACTTC
15,TRBV6-1,-,-,TRBJ2-2,CASSLRDTNTGELFF,TGTGCCAGCAGTCTCCGGGACACGAACACCGGGGAGCTGTTTTTT
14,TRBV6-6,-,TRBD1,TRBJ1-2,CASSYSDRVAGYTF,TGTGCCAGCAGTTACTCGGACAGGGTCGCTGGCTACACCTTC
15,TRBV9,once,TRBD2,TRBJ2-3,CASSVGGTSGDTQYF,TGTGCCAGCAGCGTAGGGGGGACTAGCGGGGATACGCAGTATTTT
14,TRBV6-5,-,-,TRBJ2-1,CASSYRTTNNEQFF,TGTGCCAGCAGTTACCGGACTACCAACAATGAGCAGTTCTTC
17,TRBV9,-,TRBD1,TRBJ1-6,CASSVGPRDRADSPLHF,TGTGCCAGCAGCGTAGGGCCAAGGGACAGGGCTGACTCACCCCTCCACTTT